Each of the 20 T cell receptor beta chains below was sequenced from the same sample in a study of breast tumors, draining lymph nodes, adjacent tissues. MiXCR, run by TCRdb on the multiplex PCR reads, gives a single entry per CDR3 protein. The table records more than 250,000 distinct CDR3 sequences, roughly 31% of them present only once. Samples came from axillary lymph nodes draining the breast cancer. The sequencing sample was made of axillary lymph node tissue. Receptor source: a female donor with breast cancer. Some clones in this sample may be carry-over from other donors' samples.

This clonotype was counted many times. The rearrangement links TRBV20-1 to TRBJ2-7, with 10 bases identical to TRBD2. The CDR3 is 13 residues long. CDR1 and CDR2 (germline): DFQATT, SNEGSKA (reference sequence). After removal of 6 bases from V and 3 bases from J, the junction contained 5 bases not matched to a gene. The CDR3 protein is CSAQTSGFYEQYF. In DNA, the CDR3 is TGCAGTGCGCAGACTAGCGGGTTCTACGAGCAGTACTTC.

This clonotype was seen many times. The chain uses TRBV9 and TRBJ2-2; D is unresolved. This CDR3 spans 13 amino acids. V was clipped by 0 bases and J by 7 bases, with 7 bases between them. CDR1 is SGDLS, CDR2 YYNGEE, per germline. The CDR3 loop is CASSVEEFGELFF. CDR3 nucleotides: TGTGCCAGCAGCGTAGAGGAGTTCGGGGAGCTGTTTTTT.

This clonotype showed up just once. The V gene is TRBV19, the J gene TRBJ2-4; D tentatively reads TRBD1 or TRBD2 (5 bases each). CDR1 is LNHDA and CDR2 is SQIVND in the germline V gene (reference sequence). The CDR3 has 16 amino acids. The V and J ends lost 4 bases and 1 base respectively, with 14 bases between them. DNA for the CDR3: TGTGCCAGTAGTAACGGGGTCAGGGTGGCCAAAAACATTCAGTACTTC. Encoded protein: CASSNGVRVAKNIQYF.

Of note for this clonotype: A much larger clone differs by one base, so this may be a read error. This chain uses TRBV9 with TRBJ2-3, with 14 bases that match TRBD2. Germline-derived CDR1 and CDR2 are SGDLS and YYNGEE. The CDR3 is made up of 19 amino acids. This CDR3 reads CANSYTPGLAGEGPDTQYF. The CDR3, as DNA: TGTGCCAACAGCTACACGCCGGGACTAGCGGGAGAGGGGCCAGATACGCAGTATTTT.

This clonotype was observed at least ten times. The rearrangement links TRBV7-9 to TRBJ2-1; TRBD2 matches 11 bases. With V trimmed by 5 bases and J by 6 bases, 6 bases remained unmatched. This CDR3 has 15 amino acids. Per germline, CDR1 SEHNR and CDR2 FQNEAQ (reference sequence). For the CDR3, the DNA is TGTGCCAGCAGCCCCGGACTAGCGGGTGGCAATGAGCAGTTCTTC. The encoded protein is CASSPGLAGGNEQFF. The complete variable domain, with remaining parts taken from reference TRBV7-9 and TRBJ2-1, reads DTGVSQNPRHKITKRGQNVTFRCDPISEHNRLYWYRQTLGQGPEFLTYFQNEAQLEKSRLLSDRFSAERPKGSFSTLEIQRTEQGDSAMYLCASSPGLAGGNEQFFGPGTRLTVL.

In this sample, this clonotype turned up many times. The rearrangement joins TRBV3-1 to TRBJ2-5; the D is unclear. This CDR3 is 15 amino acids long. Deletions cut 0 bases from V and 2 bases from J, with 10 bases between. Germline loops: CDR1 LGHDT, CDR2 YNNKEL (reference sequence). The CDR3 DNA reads TGTGCCAGCAGCCAAGATCACGCACCGCAAGAGACCCAGTACTTC. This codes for CASSQDHAPQETQYF.

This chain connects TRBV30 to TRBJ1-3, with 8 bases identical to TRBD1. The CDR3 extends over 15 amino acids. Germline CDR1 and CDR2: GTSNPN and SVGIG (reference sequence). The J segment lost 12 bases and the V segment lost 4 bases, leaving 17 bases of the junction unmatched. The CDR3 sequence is CAWTPGGTGGNIIYF. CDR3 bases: TGTGCCTGGACTCCAGGGGGCACAGGGGGTAATATCATATATTTT.

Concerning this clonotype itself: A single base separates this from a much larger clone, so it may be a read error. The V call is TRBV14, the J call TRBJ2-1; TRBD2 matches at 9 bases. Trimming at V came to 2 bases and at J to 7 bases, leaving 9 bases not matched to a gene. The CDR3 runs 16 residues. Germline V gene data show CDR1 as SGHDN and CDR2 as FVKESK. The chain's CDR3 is CASSQTRLAGRNEQFF. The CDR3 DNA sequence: TGTGCCAGCAGCCAAACGCGCCTAGCGGGGAGGAATGAGCAGTTCTTC.

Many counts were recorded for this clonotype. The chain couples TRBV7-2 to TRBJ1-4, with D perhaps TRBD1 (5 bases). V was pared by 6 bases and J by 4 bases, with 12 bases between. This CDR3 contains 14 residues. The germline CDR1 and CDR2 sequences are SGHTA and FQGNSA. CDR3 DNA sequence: TGTGCCAGCAGTGCCAGGGTGATTAATGAAAAACTGTTTTTT. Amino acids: CASSARVINEKLFF.

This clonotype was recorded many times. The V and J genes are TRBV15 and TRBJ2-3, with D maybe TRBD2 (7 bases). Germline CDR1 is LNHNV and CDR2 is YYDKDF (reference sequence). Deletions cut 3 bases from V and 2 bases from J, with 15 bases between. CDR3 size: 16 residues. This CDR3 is CATSRGGREYTDTQYF. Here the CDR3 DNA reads TGTGCCACCAGCAGGGGGGGGCGGGAGTACACAGATACGCAGTATTTT.

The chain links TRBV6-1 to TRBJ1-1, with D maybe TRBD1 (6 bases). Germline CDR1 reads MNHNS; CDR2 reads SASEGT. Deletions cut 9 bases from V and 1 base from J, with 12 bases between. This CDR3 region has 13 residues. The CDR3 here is CASAPRGNTEAFF. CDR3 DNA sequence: TGTGCCAGTGCTCCCAGGGGGAACACTGAAGCTTTCTTT.

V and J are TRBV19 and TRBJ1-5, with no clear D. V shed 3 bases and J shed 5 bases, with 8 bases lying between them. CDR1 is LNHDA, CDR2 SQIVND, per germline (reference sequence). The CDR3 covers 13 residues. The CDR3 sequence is CASSIDGDQPQHF. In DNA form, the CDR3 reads TGTGCCAGTAGTATCGATGGGGATCAGCCCCAGCATTTT.

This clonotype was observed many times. CDR3 coding DNA: TGTGCCACCAGTGCCCACAGCGGCACAGATACGCAGTATTTT. Its translation is CATSAHSGTDTQYF. The J gene is TRBJ2-3, the V gene TRBV24-1; D is uncertain. Germline CDR1 reads KGHDR; CDR2 reads SFDVKD. The CDR3 has 14 residues. Trimming took off 5 bases at V and 1 base at J, with 9 bases between the two ends.

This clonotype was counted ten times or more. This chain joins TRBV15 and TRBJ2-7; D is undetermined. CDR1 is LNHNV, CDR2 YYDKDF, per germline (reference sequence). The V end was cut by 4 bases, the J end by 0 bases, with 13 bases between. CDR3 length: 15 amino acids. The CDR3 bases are TGTGCCACCAGCACATTCGGGTTAAGCTCCTACGAGCAGTACTTC. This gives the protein CATSTFGLSSYEQYF.

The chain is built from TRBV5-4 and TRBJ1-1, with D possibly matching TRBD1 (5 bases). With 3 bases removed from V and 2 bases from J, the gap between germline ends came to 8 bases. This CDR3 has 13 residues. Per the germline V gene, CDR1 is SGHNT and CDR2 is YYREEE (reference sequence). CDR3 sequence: CASSWDSNTEAFF. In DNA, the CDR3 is TGTGCCAGCAGCTGGGACTCAAACACTGAAGCTTTCTTT.

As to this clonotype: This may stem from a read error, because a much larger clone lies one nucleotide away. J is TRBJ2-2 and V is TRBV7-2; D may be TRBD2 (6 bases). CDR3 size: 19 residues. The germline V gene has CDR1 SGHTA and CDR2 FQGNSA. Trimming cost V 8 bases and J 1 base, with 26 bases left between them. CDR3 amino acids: CASGHRGTVAMGNTGELFF. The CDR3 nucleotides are TGTGCCAGCGGCCATCGGGGGACGGTGGCGATGGGGAACACCGGGGAGCTGTTTTTT. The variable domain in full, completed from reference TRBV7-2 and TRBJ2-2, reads GAGVSQSPSNKVTEKGKDVELRCDPISGHTALYWYRQSLGQGLEFLIYFQGNSAPDKSGLPSDRFSAERTGGSVSTLTIQRTQQEDSAVYLCASGHRGTVAMGNTGELFFGEGSRLTVL.

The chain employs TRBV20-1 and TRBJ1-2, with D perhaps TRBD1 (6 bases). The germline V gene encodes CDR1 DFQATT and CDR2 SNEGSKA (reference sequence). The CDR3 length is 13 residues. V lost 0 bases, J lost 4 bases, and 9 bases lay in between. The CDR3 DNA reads TGCAGTGCTAGAGAGGGGGGGGCCTATGGCTACACCTTC. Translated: CSAREGGAYGYTF.

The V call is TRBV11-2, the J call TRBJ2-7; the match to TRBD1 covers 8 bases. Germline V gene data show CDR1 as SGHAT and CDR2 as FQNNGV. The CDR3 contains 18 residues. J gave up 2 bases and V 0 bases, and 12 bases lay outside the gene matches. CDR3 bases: TGTGCCAGCAGCTTAGATAGGAAGGACAGGGCCCCCCCCTACGAGCAGTACTTC. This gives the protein CASSLDRKDRAPPYEQYF.

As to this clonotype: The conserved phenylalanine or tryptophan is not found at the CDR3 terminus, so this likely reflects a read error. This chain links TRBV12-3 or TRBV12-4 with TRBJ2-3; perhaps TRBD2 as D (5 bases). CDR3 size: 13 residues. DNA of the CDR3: TGTGCTAGCCAGCGTGGGAGAACAGATACGCAGTATCTT. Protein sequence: CASQRGRTDTQYL.

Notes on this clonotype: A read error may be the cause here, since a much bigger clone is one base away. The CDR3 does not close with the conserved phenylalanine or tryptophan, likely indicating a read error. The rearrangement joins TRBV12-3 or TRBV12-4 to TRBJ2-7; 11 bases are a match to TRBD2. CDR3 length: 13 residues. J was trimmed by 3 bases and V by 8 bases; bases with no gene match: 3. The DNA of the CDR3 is TGTGCCAGCCGGACTAGCGGGCGCTACGAGCAGTACCTC. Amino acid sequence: CASRTSGRYEQYL.